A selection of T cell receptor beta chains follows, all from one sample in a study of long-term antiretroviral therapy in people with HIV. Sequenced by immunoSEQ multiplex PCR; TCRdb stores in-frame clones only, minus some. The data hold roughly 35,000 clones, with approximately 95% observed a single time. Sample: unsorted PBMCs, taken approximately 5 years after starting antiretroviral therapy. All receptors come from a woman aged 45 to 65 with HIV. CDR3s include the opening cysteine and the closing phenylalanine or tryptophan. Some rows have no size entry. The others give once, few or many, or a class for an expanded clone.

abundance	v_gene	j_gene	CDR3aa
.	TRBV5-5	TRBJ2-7	CASSLTTSGGAENEQYF
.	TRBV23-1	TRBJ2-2	CASSHPTGTGELFF
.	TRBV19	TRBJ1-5	CASSRQGPSNQPQHF
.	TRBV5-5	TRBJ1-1	CASSLGGEAFF
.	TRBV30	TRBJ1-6	CAWKAGFDSPLHF
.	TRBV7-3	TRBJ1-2	CASSLVTGGGYGYTF
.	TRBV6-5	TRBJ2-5	CASSGGGPRETQYF
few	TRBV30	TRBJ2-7	CAWREPRGAPFEQYF
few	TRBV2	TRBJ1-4	CASSTRQAPQGSEKLFF
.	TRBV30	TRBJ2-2	CAWRGTGELFF
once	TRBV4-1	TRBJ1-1	CASSRLEAGSEAFF
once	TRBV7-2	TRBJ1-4	CASSLDPGATNEKLFF
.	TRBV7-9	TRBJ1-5	CASSFLNSNQPQHF
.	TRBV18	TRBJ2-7	CASSPQDGTYEQYF
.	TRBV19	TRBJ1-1	CASSSLMNTEAFF
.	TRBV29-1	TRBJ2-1	CSVEGRAGGVLHNEQFF
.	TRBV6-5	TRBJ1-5	CASSSTGQHLNQPQHF
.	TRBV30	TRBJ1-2	CAWSVPMIDGYTF
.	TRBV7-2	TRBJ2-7	CASSLGQGWTYEQYF
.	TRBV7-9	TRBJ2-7	CASSRQGQVYEQYF
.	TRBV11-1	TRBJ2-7	CASSLRQGGTYEQYF
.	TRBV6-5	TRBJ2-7	CASSSGTSGGDEEYF